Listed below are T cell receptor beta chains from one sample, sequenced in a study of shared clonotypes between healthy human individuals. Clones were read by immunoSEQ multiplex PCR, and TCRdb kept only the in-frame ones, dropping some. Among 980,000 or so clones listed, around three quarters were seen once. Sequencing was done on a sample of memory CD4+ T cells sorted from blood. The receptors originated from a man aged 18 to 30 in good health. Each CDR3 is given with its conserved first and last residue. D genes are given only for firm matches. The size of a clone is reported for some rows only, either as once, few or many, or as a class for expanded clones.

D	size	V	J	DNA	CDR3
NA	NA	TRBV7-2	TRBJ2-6	TGTGCCAGCAGCTTTACGGGTGTCTCCGGGGCCAACGTCCTGACTTTC	CASSFTGVSGANVLTF
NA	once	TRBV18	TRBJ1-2	TGTGCCAGCTCACCAACAGGCGCTGGCTACACCTTC	CASSPTGAGYTF
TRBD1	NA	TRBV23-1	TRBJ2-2	TGCGCCAGCAGTCGATTCCGGGACAGGGGACAAAACACCGGGGAGCTGTTTTTT	CASSRFRDRGQNTGELFF
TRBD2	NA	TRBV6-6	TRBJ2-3	TGTGCCAGCAGTTACTCCAGCGGGAGGGCAGATACGCAGTATTTT	CASSYSSGRADTQYF
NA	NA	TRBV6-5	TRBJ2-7	TGTGCCAGCAGTTCAGTCGAGCAGTACTTC	CASSSVEQYF
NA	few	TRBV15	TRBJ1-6	TGTGCCACCAGCAGAGAAGAGGTCGGCAGTTCACCCCTCCACTTT	CATSREEVGSSPLHF
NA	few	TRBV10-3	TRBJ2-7	TGTGCCATCAGTGAGTATCGGGGGCATCTAGACGAGCAGTACTTC	CAISEYRGHLDEQYF
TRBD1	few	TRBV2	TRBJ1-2	TGTGCCAGCAATAGGGACAGCCAATCCTATGGCTACACCTTC	CASNRDSQSYGYTF
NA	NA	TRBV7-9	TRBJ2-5	TGTGCCAGCAGCTTAGGTGGATTTCAAGAGACCCAGTACTTC	CASSLGGFQETQYF
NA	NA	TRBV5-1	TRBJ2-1	TGCGCCAGCTTACCCCGGGACTTCTACAATGAGCAGTTCTTC	CASLPRDFYNEQFF
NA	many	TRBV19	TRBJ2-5	TGTGCCAGTAGTGCCGCAGGGAGCTGGGAGACCCAGTACTTC	CASSAAGSWETQYF
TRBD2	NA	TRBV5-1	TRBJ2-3	TGCGCCAGCAGCTTGACTAGCGGGGCAGATACGCAGTATTTT	CASSLTSGADTQYF
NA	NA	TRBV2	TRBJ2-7	TGTGCCAGCAGATTCCGGGACCACTCCTACGAGCAGTACTTC	CASRFRDHSYEQYF
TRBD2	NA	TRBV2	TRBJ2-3	TGTGCCAGCAGTGAAACGCCGGGACTAGCGGGACCTAGCACAGATACGCAGTATTTT	CASSETPGLAGPSTDTQYF
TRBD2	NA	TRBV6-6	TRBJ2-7	TGTGCCAGCAGTTATCGGGAGGGATCCTCCTACGAGCAGTACTTC	CASSYREGSSYEQYF
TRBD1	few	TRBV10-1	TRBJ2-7	TGCGCCAGCAGTGAGTCGGGACAGCCCTACGAGCAGTACTTC	CASSESGQPYEQYF
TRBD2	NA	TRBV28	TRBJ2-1	TGTGCCAGCAGCCCGGAGGGGACTAGCGGGGGGCTGAATGAGCAGTTCTTC	CASSPEGTSGGLNEQFF
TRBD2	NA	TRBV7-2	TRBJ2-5	TGTGCCAGCAGCTTCTGGACTAGCGGGAGTCGAGAGACCCAGTACTTC	CASSFWTSGSRETQYF
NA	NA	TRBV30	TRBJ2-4	TGTGCCTGGAGTGTGAATGGGGGTGTAGGGGCAAAAAACATTCAGTACTTC	CAWSVNGGVGAKNIQYF
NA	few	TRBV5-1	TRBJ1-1	TGCGCCAGCAGCTACGGACACACGAACACTGAAGCTTTCTTT	CASSYGHTNTEAFF
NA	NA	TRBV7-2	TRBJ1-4	TGTGCCAGCAGCTTGGGTTCCGCTGGTGAAAAACTGTTTTTT	CASSLGSAGEKLFF
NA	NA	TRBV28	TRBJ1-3	TGTGCCAGCAGTGCGACAACGGGACAAAACACCATATATTTT	CASSATTGQNTIYF
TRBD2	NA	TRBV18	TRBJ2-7	TGTGCCAGCTCACCTCCGCTAGCGGGTGGCTCCTACGAGCAGTACTTC	CASSPPLAGGSYEQYF
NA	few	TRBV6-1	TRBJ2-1	TGTGCCAGCAGAACCCTTCTTGGGTCCTACAATGAGCAGTTCTTC	CASRTLLGSYNEQFF
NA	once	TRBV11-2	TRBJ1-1	TGTGCCAGCAGCTTAGAGGCGGGCACGCAGAACACTGAAGCTTTCTTT	CASSLEAGTQNTEAFF
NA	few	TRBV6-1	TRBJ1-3	TGTGCCAGCAGCGACGGCAACTCTGGAAACACCATATATTTT	CASSDGNSGNTIYF
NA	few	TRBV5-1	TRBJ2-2	TGCGCCAGCAGCTTCAGGGGAGAGGGAACCGGGGAGCTGTTTTTT	CASSFRGEGTGELFF
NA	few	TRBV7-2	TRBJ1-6	TGTGCCAGCAGCTTTAGGGGGACGGGGAATTCACCCCTCCACTTT	CASSFRGTGNSPLHF
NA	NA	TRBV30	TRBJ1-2	TGTGCCTGGACCCGGGACATCAACTATGGCTACACCTTC	CAWTRDINYGYTF
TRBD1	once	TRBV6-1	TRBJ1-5	TGTGCCAGCAGTGAATTAGGGACAGGAGGCAATCAGCCCCAGCATTTT	CASSELGTGGNQPQHF
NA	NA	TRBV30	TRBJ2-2	TGTGCCTGGGGGCCTGCCGGGGAGCTGTTTTTT	CAWGPAGELFF